Reported below is one TCR beta chain. Its antigen is still unknown. From germline, CDR1 is LNHDA and CDR2 SQIVND (reference sequence). The junction had 13 bases not matched to a gene; V was cut back by 6 bases and J by 0 bases. This CDR3 spans 17 amino acids. Clones were read by immunoSEQ multiplex PCR, and TCRdb kept only the in-frame ones, dropping some. Counted here are some 2,500,000 clones, under 95% occurring once; the ten biggest clones make up roughly 0.39%. This entry is derived from a study of shared clonotypes between healthy human individuals. Study conclusions and caveats: Compared with memory subsets, naive subsets generally had larger estimated richness. The authors expected sequencing depth to affect clonotype sharing among donors.

This receptor was taken from a man aged 18 to 30 in good health. Some clones in this sample may be carry-over from other donors' samples. The V gene is TRBV19, the J gene TRBJ1-2, with 7 positions matching TRBD1. The material sequenced was naive CD4+ T cells from PBMCs. Subset of the sample: CD45RA+ positively selected. CDR3 sequence: CASRPHRGEGANYGYTF. The CDR3 DNA follows: TGTGCCAGTAGACCTCACAGGGGAGAGGGGGCTAACTATGGCTACACCTTC.